The 27 T cell receptor beta chains below all came from one sample that was sequenced in a study of T cell responses to AZD1222 COVID-19 vaccine. Repertoires were generated with immunoSEQ multiplex PCR, while TCRdb's copy carries only in-frame clones and drops some. Of some 98,000 clones listed, roughly 80% were seen once; the top ten hold 14%. Here the sequenced sample was peripheral blood, taken 28 days after the second AZD1222 dose. These receptors all stem from an adult who received the AZD1222 COVID-19 vaccine.

The V and J genes are TRBV7-2 and TRBJ1-3; D remains unclear. Germline assignment: CDR1 SGHTA and CDR2 FQGNSA. The CDR3 spans 15 residues. Trimming shortened V by 1 base and J by 3 bases, and 10 bases separated the two germline ends. The CDR3 bases are TGTGCCAGCAGCTTAGGCCTCTACGATGGAAACACCATATATTTT. Its protein product is CASSLGLYDGNTIYF.

The rearrangement links TRBV29-1 to TRBJ2-6; D unresolved. Trimming removed 2 bases from V and 1 base from J, with 6 bases in between. Germline V gene sequence: CDR1 SQVTM, CDR2 ANQGSEA. The CDR3 totals 14 residues. CDR3 region: CSVESGSGANVLTF. The CDR3, as DNA: TGCAGCGTTGAAAGTGGATCTGGGGCCAACGTCCTGACTTTC.

This chain connects TRBV6-2 or TRBV6-3 to TRBJ2-5; 8 bases map to TRBD2. Germline values: CDR1 MNHEY, CDR2 SVGEGT. V was pared by 0 bases and J by 3 bases, with 18 bases of the junction left unmatched. The CDR3 covers 20 residues. Here the CDR3 DNA reads TGTGCCAGCAGTTACTCGAATAGCGGGGTTAACTATAGACGAAAAGAGACCCAGTACTTC. Its protein product is CASSYSNSGVNYRRKETQYF.

This sequence joins TRBV2 and TRBJ1-5, with D maybe TRBD1 (6 bases). The CDR3 is made up of 15 amino acids. The germline V gene has CDR1 SNHLY and CDR2 FYNNEI. V gave up 0 bases and J gave up 3 bases, with 9 bases separating them. In DNA, the CDR3 is TGTGCCAGCAGTGAAGCAGGGGGACCCAATCAGCCCCAGCATTTT. Translation gives CASSEAGGPNQPQHF.

The chain is built from TRBV5-4 and TRBJ1-4; the match to TRBD1 covers 8 bases. J gave up 7 bases and V 4 bases, and 9 bases lay outside the gene matches. Per germline, CDR1 SGHNT and CDR2 YYREEE (reference sequence). The CDR3 totals 15 residues. DNA for the CDR3: TGTGCCAGCAGCCTTGGCACAGGGGGAAGTGAAAAACTGTTTTTT. Protein sequence: CASSLGTGGSEKLFF.

The chain has TRBV27 and TRBJ2-1, with D unclear. Germline-derived CDR1 and CDR2 are MNHEY and SMNVEV (reference sequence). The CDR3 consists of 14 residues. V dropped 8 bases and J dropped 4 bases, with 15 bases sitting between them. CDR3 protein: CASGRASNYNEQFF. DNA for the CDR3: TGTGCCAGCGGTAGGGCTTCAAATTACAATGAGCAGTTCTTC.

This chain uses TRBV14 with TRBJ1-5; the match to TRBD1 covers 8 bases. Germline V gene sequence: CDR1 SGHDN, CDR2 FVKESK. J was trimmed by 2 bases and V by 0 bases; bases with no gene match: 12. The CDR3 runs to 19 residues. The CDR3, as DNA: TGTGCCAGCAGCCAAGATCAGGGGGCGCAGGTTGGTTGCAATCAGCCCCAGCATTTT. Its translation is CASSQDQGAQVGCNQPQHF.

The rearrangement joins TRBV3-1 (or the pseudogene TRBV3-2) to TRBJ2-1, with 9 positions matching TRBD2. V lost 10 bases to trimming and J lost 4 bases; unmatched junction nucleotides: 5. Germline V gene sequence: CDR1 LGHDT, CDR2 YNNKEL (reference sequence). The CDR3 has 13 amino acids. This CDR3 reads CATGLARYNEQFF. The CDR3 DNA sequence: TGTGCCACCGGACTAGCGCGGTACAATGAGCAGTTCTTC.

The chain combines TRBV5-1 with TRBJ2-1; the D gene is possibly TRBD2 (6 bases). Germline V gene sequence: CDR1 SGHRS, CDR2 YFSETQ. The V end lost 5 bases, the J end lost 0 bases, and 9 bases lay between the germline ends. This CDR3 region has 14 residues. Written as DNA, the CDR3 is TGCGCCAGCAGGGACGGGAGCTCCTACAATGAGCAGTTCTTC. Its translation: CASRDGSSYNEQFF.

DNA for the CDR3: TGTGCCACCAGCCTCAGGTACAACGCGAACACCGGGGAGCTGTTTTTT. Protein sequence: CATSLRYNANTGELFF. The genes are TRBV15 and TRBJ2-2, with D unresolved. Germline V gene sequence: CDR1 LNHNV, CDR2 YYDKDF (reference sequence). The CDR3 is 16 amino acids. Trimming stripped 5 bases from V and 0 bases from J, with 13 bases between.

J is TRBJ2-1 and V is TRBV24-1; possibly TRBD1 or TRBD2 for D (5 bases each). V gave up 2 bases and J gave up 4 bases, with 14 bases separating them. This CDR3 contains 16 residues. CDR1 is KGHDR and CDR2 is SFDVKD in the germline V gene. This CDR3 is CATSDSGPFVYNEQFF. The CDR3 DNA is TGTGCCACCAGTGATTCGGGGCCCTTCGTATACAATGAGCAGTTCTTC.

The V and J genes are TRBV5-1 and TRBJ1-3, with D uncertain. The CDR3 has 15 amino acids. Trimming took 0 bases from V and 4 from J, leaving 11 bases between them. Germline V gene lookup returns CDR1 SGHRS and CDR2 YFSETQ. CDR3 nucleotide sequence: TGCGCCAGCAGCTTGGGCGAGAGTTTCGGAAACACCATATATTTT. As protein: CASSLGESFGNTIYF.

The rearrangement uses TRBV10-3 and TRBJ1-1; tentative D call: TRBD1 (5 bases). This CDR3 has 14 amino acids. CDR1 and CDR2 from the germline V gene are ENHRY and SYGVKD. V lost 3 bases, J lost 4 bases, and 12 bases lay in between. CDR3 loop: CAISDGGLSTEAFF. The CDR3 bases are TGTGCCATCAGTGACGGGGGTCTCAGCACTGAAGCTTTCTTT.

The V and J genes are TRBV3-1 (or the pseudogene TRBV3-2) and TRBJ1-2; tentatively, D is TRBD1 (6 bases). Germline V CDR1 and CDR2: LGHDT, YNNKEL (reference sequence). The CDR3 covers 14 residues. Trimming took 5 bases from V and 6 from J, leaving 16 bases between them. CDR3 bases: TGTGCCAGCAGCTACGGCGGGACAAATCATGGCTACACCTTC. Translation gives CASSYGGTNHGYTF.

This chain uses TRBV29-1 with TRBJ1-5; D might be TRBD1 (5 bases). This CDR3 comprises 13 residues. Trimming removed 4 bases from V and 0 bases from J, with 7 bases in between. Germline V CDR1 and CDR2: SQVTM, ANQGSEA. The CDR3, as DNA: TGCAGCGTTGGAGGGGATAGCAATCAGCCCCAGCATTTT. It encodes CSVGGDSNQPQHF. Full variable domain (missing parts from reference TRBV29-1 and TRBJ1-5): SAVISQKPSRDICQRGTSLTIQCQVDSQVTMMFWYRQQPGQSLTLIATANQGSEATYESGFVIDKFPISRPNLTFSTLTVSNMSPEDSSIYLCSVGGDSNQPQHFGDGTRLSIL.

The chain is built from TRBV6-1 and TRBJ1-3; D is uncertain. The germline V and J ends were trimmed by 2 bases and 8 bases, with 10 bases remaining between them. Germline V lookup: CDR1 MNHNS, CDR2 SASEGT. The CDR3 extends over 13 amino acids. This CDR3 reads CASSETPRDTIYF. CDR3 DNA sequence: TGTGCCAGCAGTGAAACGCCAAGGGACACCATATATTTT.

The chain is built from TRBV24-1 and TRBJ2-1; 10 bases are shared with TRBD2. With 2 bases clipped from V and 2 bases from J, the junction kept 11 bases outside the gene matches. The CDR3 is 19 residues long. Germline V lookup: CDR1 KGHDR, CDR2 SFDVKD. The CDR3 DNA is TGTGCCACCAGTGATTCCCCGGCTAGCGGGAGTCGGGCCTACAATGAGCAGTTCTTC. This encodes CATSDSPASGSRAYNEQFF.

This sequence joins TRBV6-6 and TRBJ1-4; TRBD1 matches at 7 bases. The CDR3 is made up of 15 amino acids. V was clipped by 2 bases and J by 7 bases; unmatched bases: 7. Germline loops: CDR1 MNHNY, CDR2 SVGAGI (reference sequence). The DNA for the CDR3 is TGTGCCAGCAGTTACGAAGGGACAGTTAGTGAAAAACTGTTTTTT. Amino acids: CASSYEGTVSEKLFF.

The CDR3 nucleotides read TGTGCCAGCTCACTCGAAGTGGGGGACACTGAAGCTTTCTTT. Amino acids: CASSLEVGDTEAFF. The chain is built from TRBV18 and TRBJ1-1, with D possibly TRBD1 on 5 matching bases. V was shortened by 4 bases and J by 3 bases, with 12 bases between the two germline ends. Germline CDR1 and CDR2: KGHSH and LQKENI. This CDR3 spans 14 amino acids. Looking up the rest from reference TRBV18 and TRBJ1-1 gives the full variable domain: NAGVMQNPRHLVRRRGQEARLRCSPMKGHSHVYWYRQLPEEGLKFMVYLQKENIIDESGMPKERFSAEFPKEGPSILRIQQVVRGDSAAYFCASSLEVGDTEAFFGQGTRLTVV.

The chain recombines TRBV19 with TRBJ2-1; D might be TRBD1 (5 bases). The ends were cut back, 5 bases at V and 1 base at J, with 9 bases in the middle. The CDR3 is 14 residues long. In germline, CDR1 is LNHDA, CDR2 SQIVND (reference sequence). The CDR3 DNA is TGTGCCAGTAGTTTAGGGGCGTCCTACAATGAGCAGTTCTTC. Protein product: CASSLGASYNEQFF. Filled out from reference TRBV19 and TRBJ2-1, the complete variable domain reads DGGITQSPKYLFRKEGQNVTLSCEQNLNHDAMYWYRQDPGQGLRLIYYSQIVNDFQKGDIAEGYSVSREKKESFPLTVTSAQKNPTAFYLCASSLGASYNEQFFGPGTRLTVL.

This clone was counted between two and nine times. The CDR3 region has the DNA TGTGCCAGCAGCTTGGCCGTCGCCTCCTACGAGCAGTACTTC. It is translated as CASSLAVASYEQYF. The gene calls are TRBV5-6 and TRBJ2-7; unclear D gene. The germline V gene encodes CDR1 SGHDT and CDR2 YYEEEE. The germline V and J ends were trimmed by 0 bases and 0 bases, with 7 bases remaining between them. This CDR3 has 14 amino acids.

This sequence joins TRBV6-1 and TRBJ1-2, with a possible D match to TRBD1 (5 bases). This CDR3 has 15 amino acids. Trimming left V 2 bases short and J 2 bases short, with 12 bases between. Germline V gives CDR1 MNHNS, CDR2 SASEGT. The CDR3 loop is CASSEIPGKNYGYTF. The CDR3, as DNA: TGTGCCAGCAGTGAAATCCCAGGGAAGAACTATGGCTACACCTTC.

This sequence joins TRBV25-1 and TRBJ2-5; D call uncertain. Germline V lookup: CDR1 MGHDK, CDR2 SYGVNS. The CDR3 consists of 11 residues. Trimming stripped 1 base from V and 4 bases from J, with 1 base between. The CDR3 nucleotides read TGTGCCAGCAGTGAATTAGAGACCCAGTACTTC. This gives the protein CASSELETQYF.

This chain joins TRBV19 and TRBJ1-5, with unresolved D. The V gene lost 6 bases and the J gene lost 2 bases, with 8 bases spanning the gap. The V gene's germline CDR1 is LNHDA and CDR2 SQIVND (reference sequence). The CDR3 contains 13 residues. CDR3 region: CASRNTGNQPQHF. The CDR3 nucleotides read TGTGCCAGTAGGAACACGGGCAATCAGCCCCAGCATTTT.

This clone was counted between two and nine times. The chain is built from TRBV4-2 and TRBJ1-3; perhaps TRBD1 as D (6 bases). Trimming took off 1 base at V and 4 bases at J, with 11 bases between the two ends. The CDR3 has 15 amino acids. CDR1 and CDR2 (germline): LGHNA, YNFKEQ. The CDR3 loop reads CASSQGGRRGNTIYF. Written as DNA, the CDR3 is TGTGCCAGCAGCCAAGGGGGGCGCAGAGGAAACACCATATATTTT.

The chain employs TRBV27 and TRBJ1-1, with D perhaps TRBD1 (6 bases). The CDR3 is made up of 14 amino acids. V was cut by 5 bases and J by 3 bases, with 13 bases left in between. Germline CDR1 and CDR2: MNHEY and SMNVEV (reference sequence). CDR3 nucleotides: TGTGCCAGCAGTCCACGACAGGACCACACTGAAGCTTTCTTT. Its translation is CASSPRQDHTEAFF.

The chain combines TRBV19 with TRBJ2-6; D unresolved. Trimming shortened V by 3 bases and J by 0 bases, and 9 bases separated the two germline ends. The CDR3 runs 16 residues. Germline V gene sequence: CDR1 LNHDA, CDR2 SQIVND (reference sequence). The CDR3: CASSIAYGSGANVLTF. The CDR3 nucleotides are TGTGCCAGTAGTATTGCTTACGGCTCTGGGGCCAACGTCCTGACTTTC.